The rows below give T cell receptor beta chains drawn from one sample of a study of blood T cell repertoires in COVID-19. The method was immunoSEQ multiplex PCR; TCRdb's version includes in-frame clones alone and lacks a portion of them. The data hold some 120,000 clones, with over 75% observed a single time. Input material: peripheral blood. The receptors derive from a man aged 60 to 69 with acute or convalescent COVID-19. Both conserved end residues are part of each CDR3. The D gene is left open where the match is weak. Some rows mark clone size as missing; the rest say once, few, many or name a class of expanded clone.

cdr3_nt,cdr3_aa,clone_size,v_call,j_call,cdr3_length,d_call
TGTGCCAGCAGTGTCCTAGCGGGACCGTTGGGTGAGCAGTTCTTC,CASSVLAGPLGEQFF,NA,TRBV6-4,TRBJ2-1,15,TRBD2
TGTGCCAGCAGCCTTCAGGGGGCTTCACGTCAGCCCCAGCATTTT,CASSLQGASRQPQHF,NA,TRBV7-2,TRBJ1-5,15,TRBD1
TGCGCCAGCAGCGCCGGCGGCGGTACCTACGAGCAGTACTTC,CASSAGGGTYEQYF,NA,TRBV5-1,TRBJ2-7,14,NA
TGCAGTGCCAGTAACAGCGGGAGCCCTTCCTACGAGCAGTACTTC,CSASNSGSPSYEQYF,NA,TRBV20-1,TRBJ2-7,15,TRBD2
TGTGCCAGCAGCCTCGGGACTAGCAGGGATACGCAGTATTTT,CASSLGTSRDTQYF,NA,TRBV7-8,TRBJ2-3,14,TRBD2
TGTGCCAGCAGTCCGACAGCTCCGAAGTTCTACGAGCAGTACTTC,CASSPTAPKFYEQYF,NA,TRBV28,TRBJ2-7,15,NA
TGTGCCAGCAGTTTAGGAGCGGGAGGTAAAACCGGGGAGCTGTTTTTT,CASSLGAGGKTGELFF,NA,TRBV28,TRBJ2-2,16,TRBD2
TGTGCCACCAGCAGAGACCCGACAGGGGAGGGGTCCTACAATGAGCAGTTCTTC,CATSRDPTGEGSYNEQFF,few,TRBV15,TRBJ2-1,18,NA
TGTGCCATTAGGGACTGGACTGACAATGAGCAGTTCTTC,CAIRDWTDNEQFF,NA,TRBV10-3,TRBJ2-1,13,NA
TGTGCCAGCAGTCCCAGCGGGAGCTCCTACGAGCAGTACTTC,CASSPSGSSYEQYF,NA,TRBV28,TRBJ2-7,14,TRBD2
TGTGCCAGCAGCCTAACAGGGCACACTGAAGCTTTCTTT,CASSLTGHTEAFF,NA,TRBV13,TRBJ1-1,13,NA
TGTGCCAGCAGTACCCCTCAGGGGATCTCTGAAGCTTTCTTT,CASSTPQGISEAFF,NA,TRBV6-6,TRBJ1-1,14,NA
TGTGCCAGCAGCGTGGGGACAGGGATTAGTCAGCCCCAGCATTTT,CASSVGTGISQPQHF,NA,TRBV5-6,TRBJ1-5,15,TRBD1
TGTGCCAGCAGCGCTCTCGGAGGCGGGAAAACAGATACGCAGTATTTT,CASSALGGGKTDTQYF,NA,TRBV9,TRBJ2-3,16,NA
TGTGCCAGCAGCAGCTTCGGGACAGGGGTGGGAACTGAAGCTTTCTTT,CASSSFGTGVGTEAFF,few,TRBV5-6,TRBJ1-1,16,TRBD1
TGTGCCAGCAGCTTAGGGCAGGGGGTGGGTGATACGCAGTATTTT,CASSLGQGVGDTQYF,NA,TRBV7-2,TRBJ2-3,15,TRBD1
TGTGCCAGCAGTGAAGGCGGGTCCTACGAGCAGTACTTC,CASSEGGSYEQYF,NA,TRBV6-1,TRBJ2-7,13,NA